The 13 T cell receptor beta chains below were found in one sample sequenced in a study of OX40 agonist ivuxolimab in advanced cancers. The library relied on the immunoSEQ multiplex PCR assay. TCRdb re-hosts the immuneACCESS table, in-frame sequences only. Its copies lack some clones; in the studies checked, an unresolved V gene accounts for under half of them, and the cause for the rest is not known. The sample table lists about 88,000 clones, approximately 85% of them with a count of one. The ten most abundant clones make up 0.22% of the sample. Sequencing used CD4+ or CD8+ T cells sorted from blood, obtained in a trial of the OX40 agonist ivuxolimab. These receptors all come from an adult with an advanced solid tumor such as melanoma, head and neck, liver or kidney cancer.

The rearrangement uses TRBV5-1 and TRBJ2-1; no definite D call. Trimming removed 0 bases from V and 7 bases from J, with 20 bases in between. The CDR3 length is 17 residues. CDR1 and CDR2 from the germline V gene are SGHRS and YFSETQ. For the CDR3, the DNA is TGCGCCAGCAGCTTGGTAGGCCCCATATTGTTGGGTAATGAGCAGTTCTTC. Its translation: CASSLVGPILLGNEQFF.

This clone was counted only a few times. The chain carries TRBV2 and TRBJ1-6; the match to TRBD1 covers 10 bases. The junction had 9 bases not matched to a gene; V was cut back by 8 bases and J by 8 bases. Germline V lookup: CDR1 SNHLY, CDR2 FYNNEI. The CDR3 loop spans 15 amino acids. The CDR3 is CASVDRGFFYSPLHF. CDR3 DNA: TGTGCCAGCGTGGACAGGGGGTTTTTTTATTCACCCCTCCACTTT.

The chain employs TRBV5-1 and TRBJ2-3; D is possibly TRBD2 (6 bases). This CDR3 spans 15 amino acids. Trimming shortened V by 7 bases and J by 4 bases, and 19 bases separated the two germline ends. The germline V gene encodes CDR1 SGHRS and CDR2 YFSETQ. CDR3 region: CASQAGRGGADTQYF. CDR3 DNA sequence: TGCGCCAGCCAAGCAGGACGTGGAGGGGCAGATACGCAGTATTTT.

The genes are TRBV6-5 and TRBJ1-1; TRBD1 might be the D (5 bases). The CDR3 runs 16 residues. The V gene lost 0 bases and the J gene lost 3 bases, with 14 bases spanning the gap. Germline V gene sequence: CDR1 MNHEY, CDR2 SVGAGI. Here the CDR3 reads CASSYSTAAGDTEAFF. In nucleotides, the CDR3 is TGTGCCAGCAGTTACTCGACTGCCGCGGGGGACACTGAAGCTTTCTTT.

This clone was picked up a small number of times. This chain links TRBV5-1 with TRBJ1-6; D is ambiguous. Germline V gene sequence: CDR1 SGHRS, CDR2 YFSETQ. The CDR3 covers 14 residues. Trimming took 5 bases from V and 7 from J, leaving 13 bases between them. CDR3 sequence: CASSGGKTNSPLHF. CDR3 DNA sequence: TGCGCCAGCAGTGGCGGGAAGACGAATTCACCCCTCCACTTT.

The CDR3 is CASSLSGTDTQYF. CDR3 sequence (DNA): TGCGCCAGCAGCTTGAGCGGCACAGATACGCAGTATTTT. The chain carries TRBV5-1 and TRBJ2-3, with D unclear. The V end was cut by 1 base, the J end by 1 base, with 4 bases between. The germline V gene has CDR1 SGHRS and CDR2 YFSETQ. The CDR3 covers 13 residues.

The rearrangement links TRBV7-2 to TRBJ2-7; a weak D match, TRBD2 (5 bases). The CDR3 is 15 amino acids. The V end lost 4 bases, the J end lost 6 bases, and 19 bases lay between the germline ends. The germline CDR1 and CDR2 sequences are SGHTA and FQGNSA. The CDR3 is CASSWASGIASEQYF. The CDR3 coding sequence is TGTGCCAGCAGCTGGGCTTCCGGGATAGCCTCCGAGCAGTACTTC.

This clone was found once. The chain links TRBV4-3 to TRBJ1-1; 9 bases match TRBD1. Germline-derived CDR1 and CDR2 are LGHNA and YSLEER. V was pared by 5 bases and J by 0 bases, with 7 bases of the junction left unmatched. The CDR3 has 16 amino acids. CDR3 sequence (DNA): TGCGCCAGCAGCTCCCGGGACAGGGCGCTGAACACTGAAGCTTTCTTT. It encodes CASSSRDRALNTEAFF.

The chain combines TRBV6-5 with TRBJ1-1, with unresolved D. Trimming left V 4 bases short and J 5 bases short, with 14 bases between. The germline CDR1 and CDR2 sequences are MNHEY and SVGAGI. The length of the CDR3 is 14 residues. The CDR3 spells CASSFATAYTEAFF. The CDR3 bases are TGTGCCAGCAGTTTCGCTACAGCGTATACTGAAGCTTTCTTT.

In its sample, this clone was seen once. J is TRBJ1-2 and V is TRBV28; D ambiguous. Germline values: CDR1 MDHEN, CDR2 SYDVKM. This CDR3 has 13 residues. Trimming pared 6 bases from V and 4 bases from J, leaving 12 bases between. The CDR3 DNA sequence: TGTGCCAGCAGGAATTCCCGAGGCTATGGCTACACCTTC. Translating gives CASRNSRGYGYTF.

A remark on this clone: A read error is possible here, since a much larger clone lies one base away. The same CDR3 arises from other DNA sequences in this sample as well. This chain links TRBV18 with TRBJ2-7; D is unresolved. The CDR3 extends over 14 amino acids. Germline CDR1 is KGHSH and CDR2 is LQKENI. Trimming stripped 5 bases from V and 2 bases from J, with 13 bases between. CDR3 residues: CASSREGQAYEQYF. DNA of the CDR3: TGTGCCAGCTCAAGGGAAGGGCAGGCCTACGAGCAGTACTTC.

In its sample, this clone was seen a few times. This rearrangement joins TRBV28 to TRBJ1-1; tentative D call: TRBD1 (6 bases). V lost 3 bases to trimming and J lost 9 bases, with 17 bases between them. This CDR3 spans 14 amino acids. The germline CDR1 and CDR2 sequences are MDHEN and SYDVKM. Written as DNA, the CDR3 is TGTGCCAGCAGTTTTGGGGGGCGAGGTGTTCAAGCTTTCTTT. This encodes CASSFGGRGVQAFF.

The CDR3 DNA reads TGCGCCAGCAGCTCTCTACAGGGGTACTCTGGAAACACCATATATTTT. Amino acids: CASSSLQGYSGNTIYF. The V call is TRBV5-1, the J call TRBJ1-3, with 7 bases aligning to TRBD1. V shed 3 bases, J shed 0 bases, and the junction held 6 bases outside the gene matches. This CDR3 spans 16 amino acids. From germline, CDR1 is SGHRS and CDR2 YFSETQ.